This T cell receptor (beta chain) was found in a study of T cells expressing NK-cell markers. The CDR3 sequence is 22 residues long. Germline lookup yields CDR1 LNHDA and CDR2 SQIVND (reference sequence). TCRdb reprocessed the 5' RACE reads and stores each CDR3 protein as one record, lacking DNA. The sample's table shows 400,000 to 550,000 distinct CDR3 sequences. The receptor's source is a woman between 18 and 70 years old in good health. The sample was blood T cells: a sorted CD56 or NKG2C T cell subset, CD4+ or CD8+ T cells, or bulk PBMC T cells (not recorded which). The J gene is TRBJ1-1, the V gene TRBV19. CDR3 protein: CASSSSGPENSCRWCVYTEAFF. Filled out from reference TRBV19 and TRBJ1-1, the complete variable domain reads DGGITQSPKYLFRKEGQNVTLSCEQNLNHDAMYWYRQDPGQGLRLIYYSQIVNDFQKGDIAEGYSVSREKKESFPLTVTSAQKNPTAFYLCASSSSGPENSCRWCVYTEAFFGQGTRLTVV.